These 20 T cell receptor beta chains were all obtained from the same sample, sequenced in a study of blood T cells in healthy people across ages. The authors ran a second PCR of roughly 6 to 12 cycles using a sample-barcoded 5' primer and a J-beta primer mix. From the 5' RACE reads, TCRdb called clonotypes with MiXCR, one entry per CDR3 protein. The data show 1.5 million to 2 million distinct CDR3 sequences, around 35% seen once. Sequencing was done on a sample of blood. Source of these receptors: a woman aged 25 to 39 in good health.

This clonotype was detected a few times. The J gene is TRBJ2-7, the V gene TRBV5-1; TRBD1 might be the D (6 bases). The CDR3 covers 14 residues. V was clipped by 4 bases and J by 3 bases, with 14 bases between them. The germline CDR1 and CDR2 sequences are SGHRS and YFSETQ. CDR3 amino acids: CASSTGQRNYEQYF. In DNA, the CDR3 is TGCGCCAGCAGCACTGGACAGCGAAACTACGAGCAGTACTTC.

This clonotype showed up just a few times. J is TRBJ1-2 and V is TRBV28, with TRBD1 as a possible D gene (6 bases). Germline V lookup: CDR1 MDHEN, CDR2 SYDVKM. The V end was cut by 4 bases, the J end by 6 bases, with 18 bases between. The CDR3 contains 15 residues. The CDR3 loop reads CASSSPGQVNHGYTF. For the CDR3, the DNA is TGTGCCAGCAGTTCCCCGGGACAAGTCAACCATGGCTACACCTTC.

CDR3 nucleotide sequence: TGCAGTGCTTCTTTGACAGGGAGAATCGGTACGCAGTATTTT. Protein sequence: CSASLTGRIGTQYF. V usage is TRBV20-1 and J usage is TRBJ2-3; 7 bases line up with TRBD1. After removal of 5 bases from V and 8 bases from J, the junction contained 13 bases not matched to a gene. Germline CDR1 DFQATT, CDR2 SNEGSKA (reference sequence). CDR3 length: 14 residues.

This clonotype was observed a handful of times. The chain joins TRBV28 to TRBJ2-5; 13 bases match TRBD2. The CDR3 extends over 17 amino acids. V was clipped by 5 bases and J by 5 bases; unmatched bases: 11. The germline V gene has CDR1 MDHEN and CDR2 SYDVKM. The CDR3 coding sequence is TGTGCCAGCAGTCCGCGGACTAGCGGGAGCCGGGCCGAGACCCAGTACTTC. This gives the protein CASSPRTSGSRAETQYF. The full variable domain, with the rest looked up from reference TRBV28 and TRBJ2-5, is DVKVTQSSRYLVKRTGEKVFLECVQDMDHENMFWYRQDPGLGLRLIYFSYDVKMKEKGDIPEGYSVSREKKERFSLILESASTNQTSMYLCASSPRTSGSRAETQYFGPGTRLLVL.

This clonotype showed up many times. The J gene is TRBJ2-1, the V gene TRBV29-1; D uncertain. V lost 5 bases and J lost 9, with 14 bases in between. Germline-derived CDR1 and CDR2 are SQVTM and ANQGSEA. The CDR3 extends over 12 amino acids. The CDR3 protein is CSVLNVYPEQFF. CDR3 bases: TGCAGCGTTTTGAATGTCTATCCTGAGCAGTTCTTC.

Details on this clonotype: Compared with germline, one end of the junction differs, possibly owing to a read error. DNA for the CDR3: TGTGCCAGCAGCATAGACGGGAAGAGCACAGATACGCAGTATTTT. It translates to CASSIDGKSTDTQYF. The rearrangement uses TRBV11-2 and TRBJ2-3; D may be TRBD2 (5 bases). Germline loops: CDR1 SGHAT, CDR2 FQNNGV. The CDR3 spans 15 residues.

Here the CDR3 reads CARWGLLGTEAFF. The CDR3 DNA follows: TGTGCTCGGTGGGGGTTGTTGGGCACTGAAGCTTTCTTT. The chain is built from TRBV21-1 and TRBJ1-1; TRBD1 is the table's D call, not checked against the DNA. TRBV21-1 is assigned pseudogene status. The CDR3 has 13 amino acids.

This clonotype was detected a few times. This chain links TRBV2 with TRBJ1-4, with D perhaps TRBD1 (6 bases). The germline gives CDR1 SNHLY, CDR2 FYNNEI. The CDR3 consists of 13 residues. Trimming pared 4 bases from V and 7 bases from J, leaving 10 bases between. The CDR3 sequence is CASSGGGGEKLFF. CDR3 nucleotide sequence: TGTGCCAGCAGTGGAGGGGGGGGTGAAAAACTGTTTTTT.

The genes are TRBV20-1 and TRBJ2-1, with TRBD2 identical over 8 bases. The CDR3 covers 15 residues. CDR1 and CDR2 from the germline V gene are DFQATT and SNEGSKA (reference sequence). V trimming: 6 bases; J trimming: 10 bases; junction bases outside the gene matches: 17. CDR3 DNA sequence: TGCAGTGCCCCCTCCGGGAGGGCCTCTCATTGGGAGCAGTTCTTC. Translated: CSAPSGRASHWEQFF.

The rearrangement joins TRBV20-1 to TRBJ2-1; D possibly uses TRBD1 or TRBD2 (5 bases each). Trimming took off 3 bases at V and 0 bases at J, with 12 bases between the two ends. This CDR3 spans 15 amino acids. CDR1 and CDR2 (germline): DFQATT, SNEGSKA (reference sequence). In DNA, the CDR3 is TGCAGTGCTAGCGGGGCGCTGAGCTCCTACAATGAGCAGTTCTTC. It yields the protein CSASGALSSYNEQFF.

V gene TRBV27 combines with J gene TRBJ2-6; TRBD1 aligns across 9 bases. CDR1 is MNHEY, CDR2 SMNVEV, per germline (reference sequence). The V gene end was trimmed by 3 bases and the J gene end by 9 bases; junction bases not matched to a gene: 18. This CDR3 is built from 19 residues. As DNA, the CDR3 is TGTGCCAGCAGTTTCCTCCCCCCGGGACAGGGAGCAATAAGCAACGTCCTGACTTTC. Its translation is CASSFLPPGQGAISNVLTF.

The gene calls are TRBV27 and TRBJ2-5, with a possible D match to TRBD2 (5 bases). CDR1 MNHEY and CDR2 SMNVEV come from the germline V gene (reference sequence). The CDR3 loop spans 15 amino acids. Deletions cut 5 bases from V and 4 bases from J, with 17 bases between. The CDR3 DNA reads as TGTGCCAGCAGTACCCGGACTCAGAGGTTAGAGACCCAGTACTTC. It codes for CASSTRTQRLETQYF.

This clonotype was recorded a few times. The chain combines TRBV4-1 with TRBJ2-7; the D is unclear. CDR1 and CDR2 (germline): MGHRA, YSYEKL. The V gene lost 1 base and the J gene lost 3 bases, with 10 bases spanning the gap. The CDR3 covers 14 residues. For the CDR3, the DNA is TGCGCCAGCAGCCAAGGCGCCCTTTACTACGAGCAGTACTTC. Translating it yields CASSQGALYYEQYF.

This clonotype was counted a few times. The chain couples TRBV10-2 to TRBJ2-5, with D hard to call. The germline V and J ends were trimmed by 2 bases and 6 bases, with 16 bases remaining between them. CDR3 length equals 15 residues. Germline CDR1 is WSHSY and CDR2 is SAAADI. In nucleotides, the CDR3 is TGCGCCAGCAGTGAGGGGCTGGCAGTGAAGCAGACCCAGTACTTC. Protein sequence: CASSEGLAVKQTQYF.

In this sample, this clonotype turned up a few times. The genes are TRBV20-1 and TRBJ2-3; 7 positions match TRBD2. V dropped 1 base and J dropped 0; count of bases not matched to a gene: 10. The CDR3 is 17 amino acids. Germline-derived CDR1 and CDR2 are DFQATT and SNEGSKA (reference sequence). Here the CDR3 DNA reads TGCAGTGCTAGAGGAGGGGCTAGCGGAGATAGCACAGATACGCAGTATTTT. Translation: CSARGGASGDSTDTQYF.

The chain links TRBV27 to TRBJ1-6; D gene ambiguous. V shed 6 bases and J shed 7 bases, with 7 bases lying between them. The CDR3 runs to 12 residues. Germline V gene lookup returns CDR1 MNHEY and CDR2 SMNVEV (reference sequence). This CDR3 is CASRLSNSPLHF. CDR3 coding DNA: TGTGCCAGCAGGCTCTCGAATTCACCCCTCCACTTT.

The chain recombines TRBV30 with TRBJ2-1; 8 bases are a match to TRBD1. J was trimmed by 4 bases and V by 1 base; bases with no gene match: 0. Germline assignment: CDR1 GTSNPN and CDR2 SVGIG (reference sequence). The CDR3 runs 13 residues. The CDR3 protein is CAWSGQGYNEQFF. For the CDR3, the DNA is TGTGCCTGGAGTGGACAGGGGTACAATGAGCAGTTCTTC.

The V call is TRBV20-1, the J call TRBJ1-1; D unresolved. V shed 6 bases and J shed 2 bases, with 10 bases lying between them. CDR1 is DFQATT and CDR2 is SNEGSKA in the germline V gene (reference sequence). The CDR3 is 12 amino acids. This CDR3 is CSAPPLNTEAFF. CDR3 DNA sequence: TGCAGTGCCCCCCCTCTCAACACTGAAGCTTTCTTT.

The CDR3 is CATSESFGANVLTF. DNA for the CDR3: TGTGCCACCAGTGAGTCCTTTGGGGCCAACGTCCTGACTTTC. V gene TRBV24-1 combines with J gene TRBJ2-6; D gene ambiguous. There are 14 residues in the CDR3. Trimming left V 4 bases short and J 3 bases short, with 6 bases between. Germline lookup yields CDR1 KGHDR and CDR2 SFDVKD.

The chain employs TRBV29-1 and TRBJ2-1; D possibly corresponds to TRBD1 (8 bases). Germline lookup yields CDR1 SQVTM and CDR2 ANQGSEA. This CDR3 has 15 amino acids. V dropped 8 bases and J dropped 7 bases, with 24 bases sitting between them. For the CDR3, the DNA is TGCAGCTCACCAGGGGGCGGGGGAAGTCTGAATGAGCAGTTCTTC. Amino acids: CSSPGGGGSLNEQFF.